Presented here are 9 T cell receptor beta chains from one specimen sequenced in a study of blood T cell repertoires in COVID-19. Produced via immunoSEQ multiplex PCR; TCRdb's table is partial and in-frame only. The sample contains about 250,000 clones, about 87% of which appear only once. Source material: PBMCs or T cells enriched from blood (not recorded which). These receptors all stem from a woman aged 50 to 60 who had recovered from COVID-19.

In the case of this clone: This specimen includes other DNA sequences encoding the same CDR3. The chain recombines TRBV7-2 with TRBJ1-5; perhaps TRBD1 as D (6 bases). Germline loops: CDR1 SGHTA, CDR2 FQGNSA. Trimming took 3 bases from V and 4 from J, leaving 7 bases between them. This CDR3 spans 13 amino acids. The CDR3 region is CASSLQGNQPQHF. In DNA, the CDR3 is TGTGCCAGCAGCTTGCAGGGGAATCAGCCCCAGCATTTT.

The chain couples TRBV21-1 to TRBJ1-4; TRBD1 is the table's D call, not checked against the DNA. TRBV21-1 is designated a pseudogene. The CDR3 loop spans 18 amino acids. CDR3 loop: CASSLPEQSLSANEKLFF. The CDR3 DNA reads TGTGCCAGCAGCCTGCCGGAACAGTCATTAAGTGCTAATGAAAAACTGTTTTTT.

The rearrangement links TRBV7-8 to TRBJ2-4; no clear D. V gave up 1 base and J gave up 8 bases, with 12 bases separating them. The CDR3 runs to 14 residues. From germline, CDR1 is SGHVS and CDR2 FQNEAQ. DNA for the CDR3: TGTGCCAGCAGCTTAGGCGCAGTGGCGGACATTCAGTACTTC. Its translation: CASSLGAVADIQYF.

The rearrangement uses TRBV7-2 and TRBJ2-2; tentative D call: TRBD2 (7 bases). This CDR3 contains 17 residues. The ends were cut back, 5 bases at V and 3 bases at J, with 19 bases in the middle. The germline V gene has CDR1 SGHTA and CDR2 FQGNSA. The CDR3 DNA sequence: TGTGCCAGCAGCCGCAGGGGTCCTAGCGGTTACACCGGGGAGCTGTTTTTT. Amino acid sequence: CASSRRGPSGYTGELFF.

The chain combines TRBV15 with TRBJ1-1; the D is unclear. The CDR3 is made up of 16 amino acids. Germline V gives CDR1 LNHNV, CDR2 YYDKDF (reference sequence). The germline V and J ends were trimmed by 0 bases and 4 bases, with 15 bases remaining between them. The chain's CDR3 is CATSRDRGSAGTEAFF. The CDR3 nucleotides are TGTGCCACCAGCAGAGATCGGGGAAGCGCGGGCACTGAAGCTTTCTTT.

The CDR3 coding sequence is TGTGCCAGCAGTTACGGACTAGCGGGAGCAACAGATACGCAGTATTTT. Translating it yields CASSYGLAGATDTQYF. The rearrangement links TRBV7-2 to TRBJ2-3; TRBD2 aligns across 13 bases. The J segment lost 3 bases and the V segment lost 6 bases, leaving 6 bases of the junction unmatched. Germline V CDR1 and CDR2: SGHTA, FQGNSA. The CDR3 has 16 amino acids. The full variable domain, its missing parts supplied by reference TRBV7-2 and TRBJ2-3, is GAGVSQSPSNKVTEKGKDVELRCDPISGHTALYWYRQSLGQGLEFLIYFQGNSAPDKSGLPSDRFSAERTGGSVSTLTIQRTQQEDSAVYLCASSYGLAGATDTQYFGPGTRLTVL.

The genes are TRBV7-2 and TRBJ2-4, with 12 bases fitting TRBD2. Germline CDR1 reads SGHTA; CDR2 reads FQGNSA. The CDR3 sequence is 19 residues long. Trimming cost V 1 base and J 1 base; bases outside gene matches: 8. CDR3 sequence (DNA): TGTGCCAGCAGCTTAGGGTCCGGGACTAGCGGGCGGGCCAAAAACATTCAGTACTTC. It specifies CASSLGSGTSGRAKNIQYF.

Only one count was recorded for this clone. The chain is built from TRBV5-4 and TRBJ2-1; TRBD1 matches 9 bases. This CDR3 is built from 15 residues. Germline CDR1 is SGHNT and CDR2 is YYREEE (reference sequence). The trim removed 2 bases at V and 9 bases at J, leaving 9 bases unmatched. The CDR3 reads CASSLGTGWKGEQFF. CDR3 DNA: TGTGCCAGCAGCTTAGGGACAGGGTGGAAGGGTGAGCAGTTCTTC.

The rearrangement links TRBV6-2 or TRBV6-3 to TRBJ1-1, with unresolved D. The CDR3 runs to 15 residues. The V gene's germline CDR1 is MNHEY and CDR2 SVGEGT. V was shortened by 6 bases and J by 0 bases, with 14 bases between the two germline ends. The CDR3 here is CASSNPHNMNTEAFF. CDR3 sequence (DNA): TGTGCCAGCAGCAACCCCCACAACATGAACACTGAAGCTTTCTTT.